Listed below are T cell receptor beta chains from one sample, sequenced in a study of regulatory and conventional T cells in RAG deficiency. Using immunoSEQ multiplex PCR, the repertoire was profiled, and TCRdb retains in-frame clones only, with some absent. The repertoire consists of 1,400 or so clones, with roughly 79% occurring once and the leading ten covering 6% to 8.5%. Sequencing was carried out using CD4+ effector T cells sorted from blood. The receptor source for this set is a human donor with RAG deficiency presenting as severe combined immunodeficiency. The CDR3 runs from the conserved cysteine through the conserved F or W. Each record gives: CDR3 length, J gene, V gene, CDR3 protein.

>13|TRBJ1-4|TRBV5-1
CASSLLVEEKLFF
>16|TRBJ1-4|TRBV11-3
CASSQLLSGDGEKLFF
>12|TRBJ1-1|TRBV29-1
CSVDARFTEAFF
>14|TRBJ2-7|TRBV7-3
CASSLGTSAYEQYF
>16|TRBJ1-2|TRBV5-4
CASSNVIPGKTYGYTF
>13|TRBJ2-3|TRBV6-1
CASSQTGADTQYF
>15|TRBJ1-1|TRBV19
CASSIEGTGFTEAFF
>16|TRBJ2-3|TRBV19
CASRKWGTSGIDTQYF
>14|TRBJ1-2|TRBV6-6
CASSPINPYHGYTF
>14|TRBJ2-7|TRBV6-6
CASAFRGSSYEQYF
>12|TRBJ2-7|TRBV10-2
CASSRLAKEQYF
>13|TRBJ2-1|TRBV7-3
CASSLGRNNEQFF